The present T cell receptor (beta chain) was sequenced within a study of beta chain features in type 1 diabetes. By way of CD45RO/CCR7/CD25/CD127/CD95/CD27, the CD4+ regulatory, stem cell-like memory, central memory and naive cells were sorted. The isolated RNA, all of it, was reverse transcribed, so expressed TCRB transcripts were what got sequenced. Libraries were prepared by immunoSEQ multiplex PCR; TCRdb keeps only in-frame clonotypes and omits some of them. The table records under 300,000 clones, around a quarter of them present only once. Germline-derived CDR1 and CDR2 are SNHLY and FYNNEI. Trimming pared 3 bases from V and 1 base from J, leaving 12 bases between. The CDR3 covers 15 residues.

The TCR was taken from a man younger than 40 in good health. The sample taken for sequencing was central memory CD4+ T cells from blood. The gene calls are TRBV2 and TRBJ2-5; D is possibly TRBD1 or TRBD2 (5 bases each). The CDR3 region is CASSDPGRTQETQYF. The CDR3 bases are TGTGCCAGCAGTGACCCGGGACGGACCCAAGAGACCCAGTACTTC.